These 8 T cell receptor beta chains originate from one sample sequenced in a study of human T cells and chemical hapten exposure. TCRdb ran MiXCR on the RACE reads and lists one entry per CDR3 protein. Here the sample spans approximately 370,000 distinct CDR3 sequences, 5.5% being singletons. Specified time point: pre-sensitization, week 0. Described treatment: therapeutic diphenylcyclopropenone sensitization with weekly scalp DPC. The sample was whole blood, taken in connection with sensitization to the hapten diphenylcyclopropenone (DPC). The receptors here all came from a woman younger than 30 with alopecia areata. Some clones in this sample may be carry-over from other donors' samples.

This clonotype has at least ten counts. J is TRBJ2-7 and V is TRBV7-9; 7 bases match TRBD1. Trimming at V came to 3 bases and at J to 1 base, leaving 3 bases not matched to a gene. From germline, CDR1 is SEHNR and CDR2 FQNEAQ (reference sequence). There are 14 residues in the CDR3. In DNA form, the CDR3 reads TGTGCCAGCAGCTTTCGACAGGGATCCTACGAGCAGTACTTC. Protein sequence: CASSFRQGSYEQYF.

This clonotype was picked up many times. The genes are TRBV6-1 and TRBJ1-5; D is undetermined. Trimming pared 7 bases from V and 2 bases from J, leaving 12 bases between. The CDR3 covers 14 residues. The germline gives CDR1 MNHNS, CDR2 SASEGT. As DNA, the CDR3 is TGTGCCAGCACCCCGTACGGAGGCAATCAGCCCCAGCATTTT. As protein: CASTPYGGNQPQHF.

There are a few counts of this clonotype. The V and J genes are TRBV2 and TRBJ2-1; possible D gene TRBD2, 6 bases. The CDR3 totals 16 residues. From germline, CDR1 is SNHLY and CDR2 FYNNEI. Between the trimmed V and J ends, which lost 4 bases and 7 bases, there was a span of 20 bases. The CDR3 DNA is TGTGCCAGCAGTGGGGCGGGGAGAGCCTCGGGGAATGAGCAGTTCTTC. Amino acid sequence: CASSGAGRASGNEQFF.

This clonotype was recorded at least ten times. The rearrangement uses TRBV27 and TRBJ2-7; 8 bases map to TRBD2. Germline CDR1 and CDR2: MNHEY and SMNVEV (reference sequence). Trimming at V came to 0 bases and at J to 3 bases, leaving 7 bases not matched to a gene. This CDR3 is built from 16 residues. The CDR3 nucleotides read TGTGCCAGCAGTTTATCGGTCCGTAGCGGGGACTACGAGCAGTACTTC. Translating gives CASSLSVRSGDYEQYF.

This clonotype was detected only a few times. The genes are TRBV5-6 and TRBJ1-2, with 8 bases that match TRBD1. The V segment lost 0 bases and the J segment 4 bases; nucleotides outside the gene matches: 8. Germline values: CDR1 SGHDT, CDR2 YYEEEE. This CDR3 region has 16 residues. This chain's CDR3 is CASSLDRTGSPYGYTF. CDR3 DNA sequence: TGTGCCAGCAGCTTGGACCGGACAGGGAGTCCCTATGGCTACACCTTC.

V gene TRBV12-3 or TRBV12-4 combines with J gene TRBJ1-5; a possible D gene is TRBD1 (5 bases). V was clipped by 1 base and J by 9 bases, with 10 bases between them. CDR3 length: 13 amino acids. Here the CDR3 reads CASSLVGTRPQHF. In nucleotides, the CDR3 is TGTGCCAGCAGTTTAGTAGGGACCCGGCCCCAGCATTTT.

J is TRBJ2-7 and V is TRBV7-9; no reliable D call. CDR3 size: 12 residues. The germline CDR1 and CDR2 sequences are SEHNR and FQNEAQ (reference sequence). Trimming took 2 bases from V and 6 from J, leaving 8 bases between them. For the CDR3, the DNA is TGTGCCAGCAGCTTAAATTCCGGCGAGCAGTACTTC. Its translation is CASSLNSGEQYF.

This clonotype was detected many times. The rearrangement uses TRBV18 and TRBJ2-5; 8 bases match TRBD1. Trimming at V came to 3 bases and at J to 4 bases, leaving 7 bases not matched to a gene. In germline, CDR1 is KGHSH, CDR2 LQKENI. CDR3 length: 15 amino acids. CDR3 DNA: TGTGCCAGCTCACCGGGACAGGCCCTCGGAGAGACCCAGTACTTC. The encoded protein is CASSPGQALGETQYF.